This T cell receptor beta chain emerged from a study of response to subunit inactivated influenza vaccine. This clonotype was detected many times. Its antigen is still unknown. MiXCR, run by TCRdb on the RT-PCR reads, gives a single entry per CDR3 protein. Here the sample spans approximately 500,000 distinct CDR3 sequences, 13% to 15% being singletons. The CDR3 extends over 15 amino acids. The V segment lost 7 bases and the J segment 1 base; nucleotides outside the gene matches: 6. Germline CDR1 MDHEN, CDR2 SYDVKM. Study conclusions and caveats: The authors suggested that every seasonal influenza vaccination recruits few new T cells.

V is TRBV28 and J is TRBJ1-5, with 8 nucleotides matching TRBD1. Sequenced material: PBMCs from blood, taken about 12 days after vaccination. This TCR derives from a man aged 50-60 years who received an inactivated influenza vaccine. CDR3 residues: CASNRDRSSNQPQHF. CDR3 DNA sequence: TGTGCCAGCAATCGGGACAGGTCAAGCAATCAGCCCCAGCATTTT.